This T cell receptor beta chain originates from a study of identical twins. This clonotype was counted a few times. J gave up 6 bases and V 5 bases, and 7 bases lay outside the gene matches. The CDR3 spans 15 residues. TCRdb re-derived calls from the 5' RACE reads in MiXCR, one entry per CDR3 protein. Seen here are around 960,000 distinct CDR3 sequences, over 9% observed once, and the top ten hold about 1.5%. This sample also belongs to another study, concerning yellow fever vaccine responses in identical twins.

The chain employs TRBV12-3 or TRBV12-4 and TRBJ2-1; 10 bases agree with TRBD2. The specimen sequenced was PBMCs. The source of this sequence is a woman aged 18-29 years in good health. CDR3 coding DNA: TGTGCCAGCAGTCCACTAGCGGGATGGGTCAATGAGCAGTTCTTC. Amino acid sequence: CASSPLAGWVNEQFF.